This T cell receptor beta chain comes out of a study of blood T cell repertoires in COVID-19. Sequenced by immunoSEQ multiplex PCR; TCRdb stores in-frame clones only, minus some. The sample holds a few hundred thousand clones, around 87% seen once. This clone showed up just once. Germline V gene sequence: CDR1 MDHEN, CDR2 SYDVKM. This CDR3 contains 16 residues. J was trimmed by 0 bases and V by 3 bases; bases with no gene match: 1. Sequenced: PBMCs or T cells enriched from blood (not recorded which). This chain joins TRBV28 and TRBJ2-7; TRBD2 agrees at 14 bases. The receptor was isolated from a woman between 18 and 29 years old with acute COVID-19. The CDR3 reads CASSFGTSGGSYEQYF. CDR3 DNA: TGTGCCAGCAGTTTCGGGACTAGCGGGGGCTCCTACGAGCAGTACTTC. Full variable domain (remainder filled in from reference TRBV28 and TRBJ2-7): DVKVTQSSRYLVKRTGEKVFLECVQDMDHENMFWYRQDPGLGLRLIYFSYDVKMKEKGDIPEGYSVSREKKERFSLILESASTNQTSMYLCASSFGTSGGSYEQYFGPGTRLTVT.